This T cell receptor (beta chain) was captured by sequencing in a study of blood T cell repertoires in COVID-19. Generated by immunoSEQ multiplex PCR, the TCRdb table keeps only in-frame clones and is missing some. The data hold about 230,000 clones, with about 87% observed a single time. V trimming: 5 bases; J trimming: 9 bases; junction bases outside the gene matches: 13. Germline loops: CDR1 SGHTA, CDR2 FQGTGA. This CDR3 has 16 residues. The sequence came from a woman aged 25 to 39 who had been exposed to COVID-19. The sequencing input was PBMCs or T cells enriched from blood (not recorded which). V is TRBV7-3 and J is TRBJ2-1; 10 bases line up with TRBD2. The CDR3 protein is CASSPGRLAGVGEQFF. The DNA of the CDR3 is TGTGCCAGCAGCCCTGGGCGGCTAGCGGGAGTAGGTGAGCAGTTCTTC.